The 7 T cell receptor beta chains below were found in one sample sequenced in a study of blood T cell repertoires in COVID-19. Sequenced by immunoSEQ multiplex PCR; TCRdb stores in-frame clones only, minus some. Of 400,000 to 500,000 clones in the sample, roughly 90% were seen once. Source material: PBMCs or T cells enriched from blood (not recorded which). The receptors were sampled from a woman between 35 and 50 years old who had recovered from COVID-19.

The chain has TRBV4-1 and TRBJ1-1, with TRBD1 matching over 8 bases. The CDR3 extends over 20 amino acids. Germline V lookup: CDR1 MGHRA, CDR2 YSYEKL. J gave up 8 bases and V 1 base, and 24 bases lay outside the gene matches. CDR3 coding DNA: TGCGCCAGCAGCCAAGGTCCATGGACAGGGAAAAACCTGCTCTTTGAAGAAGCTTTCTTT. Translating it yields CASSQGPWTGKNLLFEEAFF.

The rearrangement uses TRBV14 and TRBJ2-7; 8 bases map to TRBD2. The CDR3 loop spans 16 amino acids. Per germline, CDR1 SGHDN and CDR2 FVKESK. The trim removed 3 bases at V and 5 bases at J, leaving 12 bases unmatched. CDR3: CASSQRREALLNEQYF. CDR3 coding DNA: TGTGCCAGCAGCCAGAGGCGGGAGGCCCTCTTGAACGAGCAGTACTTC. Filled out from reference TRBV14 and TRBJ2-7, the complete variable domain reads EAGVTQFPSHSVIEKGQTVTLRCDPISGHDNLYWYRRVMGKEIKFLLHFVKESKQDESGMPNNRFLAERTGGTYSTLKVQPAELEDSGVYFCASSQRREALLNEQYFGPGTRLTVT.

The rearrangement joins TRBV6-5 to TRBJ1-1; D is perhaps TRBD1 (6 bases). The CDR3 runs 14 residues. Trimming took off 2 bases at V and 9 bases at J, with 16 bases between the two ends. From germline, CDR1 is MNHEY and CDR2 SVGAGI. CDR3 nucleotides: TGTGCCAGCAGTTACCCCGAGGACAGCGGTAAAGCTTTCTTT. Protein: CASSYPEDSGKAFF.

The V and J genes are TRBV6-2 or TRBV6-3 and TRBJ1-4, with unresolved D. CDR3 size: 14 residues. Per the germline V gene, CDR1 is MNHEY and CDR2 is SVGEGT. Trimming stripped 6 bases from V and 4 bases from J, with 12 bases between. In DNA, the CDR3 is TGTGCCAGCAGCTTCACACGATATAATGAAAAACTGTTTTTT. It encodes CASSFTRYNEKLFF.

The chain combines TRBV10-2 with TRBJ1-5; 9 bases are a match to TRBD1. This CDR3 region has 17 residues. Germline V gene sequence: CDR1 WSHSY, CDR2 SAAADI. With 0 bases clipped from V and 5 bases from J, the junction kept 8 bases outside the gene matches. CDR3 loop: CASSESGTGILDQPQHF. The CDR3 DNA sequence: TGCGCCAGCAGTGAGTCAGGGACAGGGATCCTCGATCAGCCCCAGCATTTT.

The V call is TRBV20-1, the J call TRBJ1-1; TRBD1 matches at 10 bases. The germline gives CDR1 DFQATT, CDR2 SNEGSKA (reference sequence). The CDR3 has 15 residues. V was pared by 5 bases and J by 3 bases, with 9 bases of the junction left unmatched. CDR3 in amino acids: CSACAPGTGDTEAFF. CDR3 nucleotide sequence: TGCAGTGCTTGTGCCCCCGGGACAGGGGACACTGAAGCTTTCTTT.

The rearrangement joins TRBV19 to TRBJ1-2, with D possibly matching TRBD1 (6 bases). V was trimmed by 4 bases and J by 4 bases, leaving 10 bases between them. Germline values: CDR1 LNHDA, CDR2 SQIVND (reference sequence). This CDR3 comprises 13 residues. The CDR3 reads CASSKDSRYGYTF. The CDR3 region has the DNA TGTGCCAGTAGTAAGGACAGCCGCTATGGCTACACCTTC.